This T cell receptor beta chain was recorded in a study of siplizumab effects on memory and regulatory T cells. Points from the study as a whole: Most proliferating CD4+ or CD8+ clones, roughly 80-96%, had no naive or memory assignment. Siplizumab gave mappable alloreactive CD4+ clones an average Treg-derived fraction of roughly 72%, against roughly 26% in controls.

Only one count was recorded for this clone. The antigen remains undetermined. Germline V gene sequence: CDR1 MNHEY, CDR2 SVGAGI. This CDR3 contains 15 residues. Trimming cost V 0 bases and J 4 bases; bases outside gene matches: 6. Some clones are missing from TCRdb's copy, which holds only in-frame ones; the method was immunoSEQ multiplex PCR. This sample has 65,000 to 85,000 clones; 93% occur once, and the top ten carry 4.5% to 6.5%. This receptor was taken from a human donor in good health. The J gene is TRBJ2-7, the V gene TRBV6-5; 7 bases are shared with TRBD1. The sequencing sample was made of CD8+ T cells sorted from blood. The CDR3 sequence: CASSYSAGGSYEQYF. DNA of the CDR3: TGTGCCAGCAGTTACTCGGCAGGGGGTTCTTACGAGCAGTACTTC.